Here is one TCR beta chain with its context. Assay used: immunoSEQ multiplex PCR; TCRdb lists only in-frame clones, some missing. The table records fewer than 50,000 clones, around 93% of them present only once. The sample is drawn from a study of T cell changes during pregnancy in multiple sclerosis. This CDR3 has 13 residues. The germline gives CDR1 MRHNA, CDR2 SNTAGT. The V and J ends lost 6 bases and 6 bases, in that order; junction bases with no gene match: 6. Sequenced material: CD8+ T cells from peripheral blood mononuclear cells, taken after pregnancy. V and J are TRBV6-4 and TRBJ1-2; 8 bases line up with TRBD1. This receptor was identified in a female donor with multiple sclerosis, enrolled in a pregnancy study. CDR3 sequence: CASSRDRTDGYTF. CDR3 coding DNA: TGTGCCAGCAGCAGGGACAGGACGGATGGCTACACCTTC.